Presented here are 6 T cell receptor beta chains from one specimen sequenced in a study of blood T cells in healthy people across ages. PCR was performed a second time for roughly 7 to 11 cycles using a sample-barcoded 5' primer and a J-beta primer mix. MiXCR, applied by TCRdb to the 5' RACE reads, yields one record per CDR3 protein. The profile covers 1.2 million to 1.5 million distinct CDR3 sequences, with around 39% appearing a single time and roughly 7.9% taken by the ten largest. What was sequenced was blood. Receptors were obtained from a woman between 18 and 29 years old in good health.

V gene TRBV29-1 combines with J gene TRBJ1-1, with TRBD1 identical over 9 bases. Trimming cost V 5 bases and J 5 bases; bases outside gene matches: 9. The CDR3 is 14 amino acids. Looked up from germline, CDR1 is SQVTM and CDR2 is ANQGSEA. In DNA, the CDR3 is TGCAGCGTTACCAACCGGGACAGGGCTACTGAAGCTTTCTTT. Residues: CSVTNRDRATEAFF.

This clonotype has only a few counts. J is TRBJ2-5 and V is TRBV10-2; TRBD2 matches 8 bases. The DNA end is a closer match to TRBJ2-7, so the J assignment may be wrong. Germline assignment: CDR1 WSHSY and CDR2 SAAADI. The length of the CDR3 is 14 residues. CDR3 DNA sequence: TGCGCCACCCTACTAGCGGAAGTTCCCCACGAGCAGTACTTC. Its translation: CATLLAEVPHEQYF.

The chain joins TRBV6-1 to TRBJ2-7, with D unresolved. The CDR3 totals 15 residues. From germline, CDR1 is MNHNS and CDR2 SASEGT. V lost 9 bases, J lost 7 bases, and 25 bases lay in between. The CDR3 DNA follows: TGTGCCAGTACCAGGAGTTCCCTCACCTACAATGAGCAGTACTTC. Protein product: CASTRSSLTYNEQYF.

This rearrangement joins TRBV6-1 to TRBJ1-2, with D tentatively TRBD1 (6 bases). Trimming shortened V by 6 bases and J by 4 bases, and 18 bases separated the two germline ends. Germline CDR1 reads MNHNS; CDR2 reads SASEGT. The CDR3 contains 15 residues. In nucleotides, the CDR3 is TGTGCCAGCAGCCCGACAGGACGGCAGGGCTATGGCTACACCTTC. It specifies CASSPTGRQGYGYTF.

The J gene is TRBJ1-5, the V gene TRBV28; TRBD1 aligns across 9 bases. In germline, CDR1 is MDHEN, CDR2 SYDVKM. The CDR3 is 15 amino acids. V lost 5 bases, J lost 6 bases, and 8 bases stayed unmatched. The CDR3 is CASSETGGLGQPQHF. CDR3 nucleotide sequence: TGTGCCAGCAGTGAAACAGGGGGCCTAGGTCAGCCCCAGCATTTT.

This clonotype was detected only a few times. This chain uses TRBV9 with TRBJ2-1; TRBD2 might be the D (5 bases). The CDR3 extends over 14 amino acids. V was cut by 2 bases and J by 5 bases, with 11 bases left in between. CDR1 is SGDLS, CDR2 YYNGEE, per germline. CDR3 nucleotide sequence: TGTGCCAGCAGCGTTCGGTGGGGAGACAATGAGCAGTTCTTC. It translates to CASSVRWGDNEQFF.